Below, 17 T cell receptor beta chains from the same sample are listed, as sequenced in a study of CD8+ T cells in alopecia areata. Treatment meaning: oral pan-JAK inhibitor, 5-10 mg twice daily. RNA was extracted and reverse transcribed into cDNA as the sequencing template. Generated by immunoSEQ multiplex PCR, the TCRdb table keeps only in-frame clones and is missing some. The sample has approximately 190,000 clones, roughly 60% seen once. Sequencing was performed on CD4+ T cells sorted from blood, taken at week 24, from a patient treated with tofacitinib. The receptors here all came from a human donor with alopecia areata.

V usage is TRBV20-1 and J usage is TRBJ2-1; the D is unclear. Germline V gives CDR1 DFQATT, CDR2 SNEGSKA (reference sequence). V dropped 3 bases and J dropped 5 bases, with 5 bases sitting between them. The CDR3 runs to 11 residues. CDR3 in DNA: TGCAGTGCTAGTGTACACAATGAGCAGTTCTTC. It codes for CSASVHNEQFF.

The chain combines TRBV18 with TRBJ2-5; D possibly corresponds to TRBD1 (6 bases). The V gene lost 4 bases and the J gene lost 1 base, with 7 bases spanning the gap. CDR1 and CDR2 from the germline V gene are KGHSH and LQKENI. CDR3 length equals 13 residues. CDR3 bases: TGTGCCAGCTCACGGACAGTCCAAGAGACCCAGTACTTC. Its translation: CASSRTVQETQYF.

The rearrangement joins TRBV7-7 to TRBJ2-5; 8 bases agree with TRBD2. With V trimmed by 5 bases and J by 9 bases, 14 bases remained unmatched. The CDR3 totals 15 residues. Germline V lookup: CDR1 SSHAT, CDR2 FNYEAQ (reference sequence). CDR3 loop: CASSPAGLAGRSQYF. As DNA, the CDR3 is TGTGCCAGCAGCCCGGCCGGGCTAGCGGGTCGCTCCCAGTACTTC.

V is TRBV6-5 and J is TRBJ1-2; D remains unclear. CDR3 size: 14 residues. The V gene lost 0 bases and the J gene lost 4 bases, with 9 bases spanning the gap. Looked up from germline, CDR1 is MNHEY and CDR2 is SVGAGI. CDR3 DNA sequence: TGTGCCAGCAGTTACTCTTCGGGGATCTATGGCTACACCTTC. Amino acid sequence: CASSYSSGIYGYTF.

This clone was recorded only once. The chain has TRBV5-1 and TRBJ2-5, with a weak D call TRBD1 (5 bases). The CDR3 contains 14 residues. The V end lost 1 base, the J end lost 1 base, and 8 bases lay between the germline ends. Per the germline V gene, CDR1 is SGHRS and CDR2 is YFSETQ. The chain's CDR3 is CASSLYQGQETQYF. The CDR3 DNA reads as TGCGCCAGCAGCTTGTACCAGGGCCAAGAGACCCAGTACTTC.

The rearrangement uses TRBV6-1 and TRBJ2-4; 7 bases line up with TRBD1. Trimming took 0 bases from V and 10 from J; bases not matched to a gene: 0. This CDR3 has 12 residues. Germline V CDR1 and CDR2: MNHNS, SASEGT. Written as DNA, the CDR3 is TGTGCCAGCAGTGAAGCGGGACAGATTCAGTACTTC. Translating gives CASSEAGQIQYF.

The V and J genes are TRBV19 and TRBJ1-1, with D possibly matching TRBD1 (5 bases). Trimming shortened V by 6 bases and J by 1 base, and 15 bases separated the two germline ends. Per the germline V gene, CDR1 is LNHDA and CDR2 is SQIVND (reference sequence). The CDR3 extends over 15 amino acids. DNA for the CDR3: TGTGCCAGTAGCAGAAGGGGACGCGCGAACACTGAAGCTTTCTTT. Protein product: CASSRRGRANTEAFF.

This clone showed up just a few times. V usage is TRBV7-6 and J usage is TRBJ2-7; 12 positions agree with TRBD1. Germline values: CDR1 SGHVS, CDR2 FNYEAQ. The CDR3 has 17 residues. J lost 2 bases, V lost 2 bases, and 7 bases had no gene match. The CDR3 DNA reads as TGTGCCAGCAGCTTACTTTCCCGGGACAGGGGGCCCTACGAGCAGTACTTC. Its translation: CASSLLSRDRGPYEQYF.

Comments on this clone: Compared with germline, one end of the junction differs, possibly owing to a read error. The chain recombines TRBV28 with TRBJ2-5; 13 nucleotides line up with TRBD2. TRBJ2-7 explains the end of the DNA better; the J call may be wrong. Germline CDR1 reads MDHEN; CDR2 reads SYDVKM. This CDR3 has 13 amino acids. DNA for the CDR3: TGCGGGGCACTAGCGGGAGGGGGCCACGAGCAGTACTTC. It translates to CGALAGGGHEQYF.

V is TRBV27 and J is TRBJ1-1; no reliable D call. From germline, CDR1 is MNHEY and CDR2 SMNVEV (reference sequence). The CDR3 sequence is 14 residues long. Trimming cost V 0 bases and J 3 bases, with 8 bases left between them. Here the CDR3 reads CASSLSSGDTEAFF. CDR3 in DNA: TGTGCCAGCAGTTTATCATCCGGGGACACTGAAGCTTTCTTT.

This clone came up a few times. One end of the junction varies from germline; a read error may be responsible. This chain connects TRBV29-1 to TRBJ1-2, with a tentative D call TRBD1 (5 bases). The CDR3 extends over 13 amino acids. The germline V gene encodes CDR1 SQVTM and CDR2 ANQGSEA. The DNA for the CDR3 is TGCAGCGATGAAGGTCAGGGATTCGGTGGCTACACCTTC. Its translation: CSDEGQGFGGYTF.

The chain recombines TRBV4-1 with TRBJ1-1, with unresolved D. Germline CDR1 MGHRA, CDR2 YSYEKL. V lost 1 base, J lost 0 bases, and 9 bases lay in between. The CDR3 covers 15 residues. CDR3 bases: TGCGCCAGCAGCCAAGGGAGGCATATGAACACTGAAGCTTTCTTT. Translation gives CASSQGRHMNTEAFF.

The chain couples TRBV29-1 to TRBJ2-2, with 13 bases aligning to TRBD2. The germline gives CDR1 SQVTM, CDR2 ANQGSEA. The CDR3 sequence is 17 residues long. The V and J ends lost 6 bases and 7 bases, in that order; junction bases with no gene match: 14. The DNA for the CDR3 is TGCAGCGTCCATCTCTTCGGACTAGCGGGAGAAGGCGGGGAGCTGTTTTTT. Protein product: CSVHLFGLAGEGGELFF.

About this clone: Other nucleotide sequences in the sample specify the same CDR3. This CDR3 is CASSFRGQPQHF. CDR3 bases: TGTGCCAGCAGCTTTCGGGGCCAGCCCCAGCATTTT. The chain joins TRBV5-4 to TRBJ1-5; maybe TRBD1 (5 bases). Per the germline V gene, CDR1 is SGHNT and CDR2 is YYREEE (reference sequence). The ends were cut back, 2 bases at V and 7 bases at J, with 7 bases in the middle. This CDR3 region has 12 residues. The whole variable domain, remainder taken from reference TRBV5-4 and TRBJ1-5, is ETGVTQSPTHLIKTRGQQVTLRCSSQSGHNTVSWYQQALGQGPQFIFQYYREEENGRGNFPPRFSGLQFPNYSSELNVNALELDDSALYLCASSFRGQPQHFGDGTRLSIL.

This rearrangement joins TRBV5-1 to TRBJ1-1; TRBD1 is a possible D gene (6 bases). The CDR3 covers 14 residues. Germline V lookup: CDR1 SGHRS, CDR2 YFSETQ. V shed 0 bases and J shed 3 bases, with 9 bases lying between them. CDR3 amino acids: CASSLEGQDTEAFF. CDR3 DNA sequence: TGCGCCAGCAGCTTGGAGGGACAAGACACTGAAGCTTTCTTT.

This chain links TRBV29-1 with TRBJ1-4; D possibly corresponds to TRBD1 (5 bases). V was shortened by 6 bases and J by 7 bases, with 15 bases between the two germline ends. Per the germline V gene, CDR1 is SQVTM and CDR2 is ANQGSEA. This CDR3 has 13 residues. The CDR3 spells CSVADNPGEKLFF. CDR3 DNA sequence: TGCAGCGTCGCGGACAACCCAGGTGAAAAACTGTTTTTT.

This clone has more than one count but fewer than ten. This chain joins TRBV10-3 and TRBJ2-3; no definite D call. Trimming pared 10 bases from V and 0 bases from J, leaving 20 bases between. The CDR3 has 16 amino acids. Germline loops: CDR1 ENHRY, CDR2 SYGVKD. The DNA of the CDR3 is TGTGCCACCCGTCCAGGAGCGCTTAAGAGCACAGATACGCAGTATTTT. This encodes CATRPGALKSTDTQYF.